Included here is one TCR beta chain sequence, with context. Its antigen is as yet unknown. This CDR3 spans 12 amino acids. The germline CDR1 and CDR2 sequences are SGHNT and YENEEA. Between the trimmed V and J ends, which lost 5 bases and 4 bases, there was a span of 9 bases. The data originate from a study of T cell responses to AZD1222 COVID-19 vaccine. Points from the study as a whole: Sampling captured repertoires only after the peak T cell response. CD4 TCRs associated with vaccination spanned spike, dominating at 160-218 and 743-854.

Profiling relied on immunoSEQ multiplex PCR, and the TCRdb table lists in-frame clones only, not all of them. Here the sample spans about 180,000 clones, about nine tenths being singletons. This sequence was found in an adult who received the AZD1222 COVID-19 vaccine. V gene TRBV11-3 combines with J gene TRBJ2-7, with D maybe TRBD1 (6 bases). Source: peripheral blood, taken 28 days after the second AZD1222 dose. The CDR3 nucleotides read TGTGCCAGCAGCCTACAGGGATACGAGCAGTACTTC. This sequence encodes CASSLQGYEQYF.